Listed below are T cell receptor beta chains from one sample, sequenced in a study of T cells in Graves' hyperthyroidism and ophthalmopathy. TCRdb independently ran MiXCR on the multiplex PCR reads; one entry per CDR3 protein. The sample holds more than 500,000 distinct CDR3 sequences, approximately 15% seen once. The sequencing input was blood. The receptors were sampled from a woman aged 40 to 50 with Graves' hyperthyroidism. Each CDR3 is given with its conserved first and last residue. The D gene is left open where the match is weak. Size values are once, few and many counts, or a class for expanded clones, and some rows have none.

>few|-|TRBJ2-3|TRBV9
TGTGCCAGCAGCGGACCTGGGTCTAGCACAGATACGCAGTATTTT
CASSGPGSSTDTQYF
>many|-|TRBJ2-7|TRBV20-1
TGCAGTGCCTTGAGCGGAAACTCCTACGAGCAGTACTTC
CSALSGNSYEQYF
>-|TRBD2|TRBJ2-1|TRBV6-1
TGTGCCAGCAGTGTCGGACTAGCGGGCCACAATGAGCAGTTCTTC
CASSVGLAGHNEQFF
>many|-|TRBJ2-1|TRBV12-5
TGTGCTAGTGGTTTTCGGGCAGGTCAATTAGGGAACGATGAGCAGTTCTTC
CASGFRAGQLGNDEQFF
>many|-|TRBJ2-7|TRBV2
TGTGCCAGCAAGGGGGAGACGTACGAGCAGTACTTC
CASKGETYEQYF
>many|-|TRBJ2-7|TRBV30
TGTGCCTGGAGGGCCGGGCTAGTGGGATACGAGCAGTACTTC
CAWRAGLVGYEQYF
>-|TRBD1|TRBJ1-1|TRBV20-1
TGCAGTGCTGCCCTTACAGGGGGTCGAACTGAAGCTTTCTTT
CSAALTGGRTEAFF
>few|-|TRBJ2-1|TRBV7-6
TGTGCCAGCAGCTTAGGGTCCCGACAGACCTCTGACAATGAGCAGTTCTTC
CASSLGSRQTSDNEQFF
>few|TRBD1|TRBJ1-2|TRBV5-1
TGCGCCAGCAGCTTGGGACAGGGGGCTCCCTTTAACTATGGCTACACCTTC
CASSLGQGAPFNYGYTF
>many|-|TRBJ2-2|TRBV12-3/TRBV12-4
TGTGCCAGCATCGTCGACAGTCGAAACACCGGGGAGCTGTTTTTT
CASIVDSRNTGELFF
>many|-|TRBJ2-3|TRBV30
TGTGCCTGGAGTGATGGACTTAGGAGGGATACGCAGTATTTT
CAWSDGLRRDTQYF
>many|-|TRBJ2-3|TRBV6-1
TGTGCCAGCAGTGAGGGTTCGGGGGGCACCACAGATACGCAGTATTTT
CASSEGSGGTTDTQYF
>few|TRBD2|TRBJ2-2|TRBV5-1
TGCGCCAGCAGCTGGGCGGGACTAGCGGACACCGGGGAGCTGTTTTTT
CASSWAGLADTGELFF
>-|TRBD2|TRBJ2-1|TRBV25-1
TGTGCCAGCAGTGACCCTAGCGGGAATGATTCTCCGTTCTTC
CASSDPSGNDSPFF
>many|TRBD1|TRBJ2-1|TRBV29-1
TGCAGCGCCAACGACAGGGACAATGAGCAGTTCTTC
CSANDRDNEQFF
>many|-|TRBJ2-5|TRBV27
TGTGCCAGCAGGATGACGTACCAAGAGACCCAGTACTTC
CASRMTYQETQYF
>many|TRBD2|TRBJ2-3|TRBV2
TGTGCCAGCAGTGTTCTAGCGGGAGGACTTGGCACAGATACGCAGTATTTT
CASSVLAGGLGTDTQYF
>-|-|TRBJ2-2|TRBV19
TGTGCCAGTAGTATCCTGAACACCGGGGAGCTGTTTTTT
CASSILNTGELFF
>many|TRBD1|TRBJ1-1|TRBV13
TGTGCCAGCAGCTCCCGACAGGGCGGTCAGGGAACTGAAGCTTTCTTT
CASSSRQGGQGTEAFF
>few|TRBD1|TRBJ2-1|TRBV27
TGTGCCAGCAGTGCCGCAGGGGGAAATGAGCAGTTCTTC
CASSAAGGNEQFF
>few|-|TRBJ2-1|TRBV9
TGTGCCAGCAGCCCACAACGACCCGGGACCCACAATGAGCAGTTCTTC
CASSPQRPGTHNEQFF
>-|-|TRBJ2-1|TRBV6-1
TGTGCCAGCAGGACCGGGAGATCAGTAAACAATGAGCAGTTCTTC
CASRTGRSVNNEQFF
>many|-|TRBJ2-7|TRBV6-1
TGTGCCAGCAGTGAAGGGGGACACGTCTTATACGAGCAGTACTTC
CASSEGGHVLYEQYF
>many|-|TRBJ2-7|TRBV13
TGTGCCAGCAGCCCTGGGGCATCCGGGCAGTACTTC
CASSPGASGQYF
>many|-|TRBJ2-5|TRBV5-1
TGCGCCAGCAGCACCGGGACACCGCAAGAGACCCAGTACTTC
CASSTGTPQETQYF
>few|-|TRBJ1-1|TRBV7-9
TGTGCCAGCAGAGATACAGGGAATGGGAACACTGAAGCTTTCTTT
CASRDTGNGNTEAFF
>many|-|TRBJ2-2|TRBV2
TGTGCCAGCTCCCAACTGACTTCCGGGACCTACACCGGGGAGCTGTTTTTT
CASSQLTSGTYTGELFF
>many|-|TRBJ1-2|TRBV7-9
TGTGCCAGCAGCTCCAGGACCGAAGCTTTTAACTATGGCTACACCTTC
CASSSRTEAFNYGYTF
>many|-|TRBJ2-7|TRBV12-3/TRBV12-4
TGTGCCAGCAGCCGTCAGGGGGGCCCTTACGAGCAGTACTTC
CASSRQGGPYEQYF
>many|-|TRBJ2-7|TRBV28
TGTGCCAGCAACCAGGACTCACCGGGCTACGAGCAGTACTTC
CASNQDSPGYEQYF
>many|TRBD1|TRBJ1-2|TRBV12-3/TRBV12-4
TGTGCCAGCAGTTTGGGGACAGGGTCGGGGGACTATGGCTACACCTTC
CASSLGTGSGDYGYTF
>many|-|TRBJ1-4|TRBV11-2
TGTGCCAGCAGCTTAGGGGCAGGTGCTAATGAAAAACTGTTTTTT
CASSLGAGANEKLFF
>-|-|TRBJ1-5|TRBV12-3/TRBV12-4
TGTGCCAGCAGTTTAGGAGATTTGGGACTCTTCCCCAGCAATCAGCCCCAGCATTTT
CASSLGDLGLFPSNQPQHF
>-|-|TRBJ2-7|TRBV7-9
TGTGCCAGCAGCTCCGCCGGAATCGGCGAGCAGTACTTC
CASSSAGIGEQYF
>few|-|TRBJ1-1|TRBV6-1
TGTGCCAGCAAAGACAGGAACACTGAAGCTTTCTTT
CASKDRNTEAFF
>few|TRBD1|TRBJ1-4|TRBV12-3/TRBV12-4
TGTGCCAGCAGTTTAATGGGACAGGCAAGCGAAAAACTGTTTTTT
CASSLMGQASEKLFF
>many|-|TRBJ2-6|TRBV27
TGTGCCAGCTCGGGACTGAGCTCTGGGGCCAACGTCCTGACTTTC
CASSGLSSGANVLTF
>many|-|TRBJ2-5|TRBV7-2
TGTGCCAGCAGCCCACCGGGAGTAGAGACCCAGTACTTC
CASSPPGVETQYF